A selection of T cell receptor beta chains follows, all from one sample in a study of control samples from healthy donors and cancer patients. Assay used: immunoSEQ multiplex PCR; TCRdb lists only in-frame clones, some missing. The top ten hold roughly 12% of the sample, which has tens of thousands of clones, roughly 91% seen once. Source material: PBMCs. The receptors originated from a middle-aged man with lung cancer. Both conserved end residues are part of each CDR3. A D gene is named only where the DNA matches it firmly. Clone sizes are given selectively: once, few, many, or a class where the clone is expanded.

>15|TRBV6-5|NA|TRBJ1-6|NA
TGTGCCAGCAGTTACTCCCGGGGGGAATCTTCACCCCTCCACTTT
CASSYSRGESSPLHF
>14|TRBV28|NA|TRBJ2-3|NA
TGTGCCAGCAGTTTTCTGAGCGGCACAGATACGCAGTATTTT
CASSFLSGTDTQYF
>15|TRBV19|NA|TRBJ1-4|NA
TGTGCCAGCAGCTCTAGAGCCGCAACTAATGAAAAACTGTTTTTT
CASSSRAATNEKLFF
>13|TRBV24-1|NA|TRBJ2-6|NA
TGTGCCACCGAGGCCTCTGGGGCCAACGTCCTGACTTTC
CATEASGANVLTF
>15|TRBV18|NA|TRBJ2-7|NA
TGTGCCAGCTCACCAGAACAGGACAGTATCTACGAGCAGTACTTC
CASSPEQDSIYEQYF
>15|TRBV7-3|NA|TRBJ2-3|NA
TGTGCCAGCAGCTTAATCGCACACCAGGGAGATACGCAGTATTTT
CASSLIAHQGDTQYF
>15|TRBV4-3|NA|TRBJ1-6|once
TGCGCCAGCAGCCAAGGGAACAGTCCGAATTCACCCCTCCACTTT
CASSQGNSPNSPLHF
>16|TRBV9|NA|TRBJ2-3|NA
TGTGCCAGCAGCGTAGGTATTGAATTAGAGACAGATACGCAGTATTTT
CASSVGIELETDTQYF
>16|TRBV13|TRBD1|TRBJ1-1|once
TGTGCCAGCAGCATTAGACAGGGAAGGGGGGACACTGAAGCTTTCTTT
CASSIRQGRGDTEAFF
>11|TRBV19|NA|TRBJ2-2|NA
TGTGCTAGTGGAAGGCCCGGGGAGCTGTTTTTT
CASGRPGELFF
>14|TRBV6-5|NA|TRBJ2-1|NA
TGTGCCAGCAGTTGGGGTCAGCAGAACAATGAGCAGTTCTTC
CASSWGQQNNEQFF
>14|TRBV7-2|NA|TRBJ2-5|NA
TGTGCCAGCAGCCCCGCCCGGGGCCTAGAGACCCAGTACTTC
CASSPARGLETQYF
>16|TRBV5-4|NA|TRBJ2-7|NA
TGTGCCAGCAGCCTGGACCTTTTCACCAGGGCCGACGAGCAGTACTTC
CASSLDLFTRADEQYF
>13|TRBV7-6|NA|TRBJ1-5|once
TGTGCCAGCAGCAGGACGGCGAATCAGCCCCAGCATTTT
CASSRTANQPQHF
>15|TRBV19|TRBD1|TRBJ1-5|NA
TGTGCCAGTAGCAATTTGGACAGGGGCAATCAGCCCCAGCATTTT
CASSNLDRGNQPQHF
>14|TRBV5-1|NA|TRBJ1-4|NA
TGCGCCAGCAGCCGCGGAAACCTTAATGAAAAACTGTTTTTT
CASSRGNLNEKLFF
>16|TRBV7-3|NA|TRBJ2-6|NA
TGTGCCAGCAGTTTCGCACCGGCCTCTGGGGCCAACGTCCTGACTTTC
CASSFAPASGANVLTF
>15|TRBV30|NA|TRBJ2-7|few
TGTGCCTGGAGTGTACCTTTGAGGGCTCCCTACGAGCAGTACTTC
CAWSVPLRAPYEQYF
>15|TRBV5-4|NA|TRBJ2-7|NA
TGTGCCAGCAGGCTCCTCCAAGGGGGGCCCAACGAGCAGTACTTC
CASRLLQGGPNEQYF
>15|TRBV28|TRBD1|TRBJ2-7|NA
TGTGCCAGCAGCACCTACGACAGGGGAGCCTACGAGCAGTACTTC
CASSTYDRGAYEQYF
>15|TRBV7-2|NA|TRBJ1-5|NA
TGTGCCAGCAGCTTAGGACACATCGGCAATCAGCCCCAGCATTTT
CASSLGHIGNQPQHF
>13|TRBV29-1|NA|TRBJ1-1|NA
TGCAGGGTCGGGGGGCCCTTGAACACTGAAGCTTTCTTT
CRVGGPLNTEAFF
>13|TRBV6-5|TRBD1|TRBJ1-5|NA
TGTGCCACCCTGGACAGGGCTAATCAGCCCCAGCATTTT
CATLDRANQPQHF
>11|TRBV20-1|NA|TRBJ2-3|NA
TGCAGTGGCTCACGCGCGGGTACGCAGTATTTT
CSGSRAGTQYF
>15|TRBV7-8|TRBD2|TRBJ2-3|NA
TGTGCCAGCAGCATCGGACTAGCGGGGACAGATACGCAGTATTTT
CASSIGLAGTDTQYF
>13|TRBV7-3|TRBD1|TRBJ2-5|NA
TGTGCCAGCAGCCCTGACAGGGCCGGGACCCAGTACTTC
CASSPDRAGTQYF
>13|TRBV7-9|NA|TRBJ1-1|NA
TGTGCCAGCAGCTTACCAGCTAACACTGAAGCTTTCTTT
CASSLPANTEAFF
>14|TRBV5-8|NA|TRBJ2-7|NA
TGTGCCAGCACGGAGAGGGGTCGGCCCTACGAGCAGTACTTC
CASTERGRPYEQYF
>18|TRBV5-1|TRBD1|TRBJ2-2|NA
TGCGCCAGCAGCTTGACCCTTCGACAGGGGGAGGGCACCGGGGAGCTGTTTTTT
CASSLTLRQGEGTGELFF
>17|TRBV5-1|TRBD1|TRBJ2-2|NA
TGCGCCAGCACACGACAGGGGCACGTCGCGAACACCGGGGAGCTGTTTTTT
CASTRQGHVANTGELFF
>15|TRBV3-1/TRBV3-2|NA|TRBJ2-3|NA
TGTGCCAGCAGCCACTTCGCCGCCAGCACAGATACGCAGTATTTT
CASSHFAASTDTQYF
>14|TRBV27|TRBD1|TRBJ2-7|NA
TGTGCCAGCAGCTCTCCCGGGACAGGGTACGAGCAGTACTTC
CASSSPGTGYEQYF
>13|TRBV2|NA|TRBJ2-7|NA
TGTGCCAGCAGTGCGGTGGACCACTACGAGCAGTACTTC
CASSAVDHYEQYF
>13|TRBV11-3|NA|TRBJ1-1|NA
TGTGCCAGCAGCTTAGGCGAGAGGAATGAAGCTTTCTTT
CASSLGERNEAFF
>16|TRBV7-7|TRBD1|TRBJ2-5|NA
TGTGCTAGCAGCTCTACCGGGACAGGGGGCGCAAAGACCCAGTACTTC
CASSSTGTGGAKTQYF
>13|TRBV6-5|NA|TRBJ2-2|NA
TGTGCCAGCAGTCCTGGTCCCGGAGGGGAGCTGTTTTTT
CASSPGPGGELFF
>17|TRBV3-1/TRBV3-2|NA|TRBJ2-1|NA
TGTGCCAGCAGCCAAGATGGGACTGAAAGCTCCTACAATGAGCAGTTCTTC
CASSQDGTESSYNEQFF
>15|TRBV5-4|NA|TRBJ1-3|NA
TGTGCCAGCAGCTTCCAAACGGGATCTGGAAACACCATATATTTT
CASSFQTGSGNTIYF
>15|TRBV7-9|NA|TRBJ1-4|NA
TGTGCCAGCAGCGGGGCAGGGTCGACTAATGAAAAACTGTTTTTT
CASSGAGSTNEKLFF
>15|TRBV5-4|NA|TRBJ1-1|NA
TGTGCCAGCAGCCCCGGGGGGCACCGGAACACTGAAGCTTTCTTT
CASSPGGHRNTEAFF
>14|TRBV11-2|NA|TRBJ1-2|NA
TGTGCCAGCAGCTTAGTCCTGTCTCCTTATGGCTACACCTTC
CASSLVLSPYGYTF
>13|TRBV27|NA|TRBJ2-3|NA
TGTGCCAGCAGTTTAGACAGTTCAGATACGCAGTATTTT
CASSLDSSDTQYF
>12|TRBV7-2|NA|TRBJ2-5|NA
TGTGCCAGCAGCTTAGTCCCAGAGACCCAGTACTTC
CASSLVPETQYF
>16|TRBV27|NA|TRBJ1-1|NA
TGTGCCAGCACCACCCTTTCCACAGGAGGGGTCACTGAAGCTTTCTTT
CASTTLSTGGVTEAFF
>13|TRBV6-2/TRBV6-3|NA|TRBJ1-1|NA
TGTGCCAGCAGTTACGTAGAGAACACTGAAGCTTTCTTT
CASSYVENTEAFF
>13|TRBV3-1/TRBV3-2|NA|TRBJ2-7|NA
TGTGCCAGCAGCCAACCCTCGACTTACGAGCAGTACTTC
CASSQPSTYEQYF
>14|TRBV2|NA|TRBJ1-1|NA
TGTGCCAGCAGTGAGGTACAGACTAACACTGAAGCTTTCTTT
CASSEVQTNTEAFF
>15|TRBV18|TRBD1|TRBJ2-2|NA
TGTGCCAGCTCACCGACAGGGCGGTCGGACGGGGAGCTGTTTTTT
CASSPTGRSDGELFF
>16|TRBV5-1|NA|TRBJ2-7|once
TGCGCCAGCAGCAAAGCAGGGATCCCGGTCTCCTACGAGCAGTACTTC
CASSKAGIPVSYEQYF
>15|TRBV7-6|NA|TRBJ1-4|once
TGTGCCAGCAGCTATACAAGAGGGGGAAATGAAAAACTGTTTTTT
CASSYTRGGNEKLFF
>14|TRBV6-5|NA|TRBJ1-1|once
TGTGCCAGCAGTTACGTCTTAGGGGAAACTGAAGCTTTCTTT
CASSYVLGETEAFF
>15|TRBV6-4|TRBD1|TRBJ1-3|NA
TGTGCCAGCAGTCAAGAACAGGGGGCTGGAAACACCATATATTTT
CASSQEQGAGNTIYF
>15|TRBV7-9|NA|TRBJ2-3|NA
TGTGCCAGCAGGGACTTCAGACTAATCACAGATACGCAGTATTTT
CASRDFRLITDTQYF
>18|TRBV7-9|TRBD1|TRBJ2-3|once
TGTGCCAGCAGCTTTGGAGTTGGGACAGGGGATTTAGCAGATACGCAGTATTTT
CASSFGVGTGDLADTQYF
>12|TRBV18|NA|TRBJ1-4|NA
TGTGCCAGCTCACTGATTGGCGGGGAACTGTTTTTT
CASSLIGGELFF
>15|TRBV7-9|NA|TRBJ1-1|NA
TGTGCCAGCAGCTTAATTTCCGGGGGGAACACTGAAGCTTTCTTT
CASSLISGGNTEAFF
>13|TRBV18|TRBD1|TRBJ1-5|NA
TGTGCCAGCTCAAGGGACAGGGAACAGCCCCAGCATTTT
CASSRDREQPQHF
>15|TRBV30|TRBD2|TRBJ2-1|NA
TGTGCCTGGAGTGTACGATTGGCGGGGGGGCCTGAGCAGTTCTTC
CAWSVRLAGGPEQFF
>17|TRBV18|NA|TRBJ2-2|NA
TGTGCCAGCTCACCAGGCAGCACAGGGAGGGACACCGGGGAGCTGTTTTTT
CASSPGSTGRDTGELFF
>13|TRBV28|NA|TRBJ2-1|NA
TGTGCCAGCAGTTTACCCAACCCAGGTGAGCAGTTCTTC
CASSLPNPGEQFF